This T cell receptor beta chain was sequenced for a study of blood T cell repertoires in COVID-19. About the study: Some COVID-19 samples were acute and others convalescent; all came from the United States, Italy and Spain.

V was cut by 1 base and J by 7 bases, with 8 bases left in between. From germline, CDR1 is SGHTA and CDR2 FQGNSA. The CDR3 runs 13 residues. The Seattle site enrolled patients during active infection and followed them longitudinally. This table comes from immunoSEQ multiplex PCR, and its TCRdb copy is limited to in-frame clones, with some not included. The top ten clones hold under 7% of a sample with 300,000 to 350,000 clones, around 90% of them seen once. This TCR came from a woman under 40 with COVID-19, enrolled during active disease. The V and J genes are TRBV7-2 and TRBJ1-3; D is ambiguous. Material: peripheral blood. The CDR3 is CASSLGAINTIYF. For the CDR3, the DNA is TGTGCCAGCAGCTTAGGGGCCATCAACACCATATATTTT.